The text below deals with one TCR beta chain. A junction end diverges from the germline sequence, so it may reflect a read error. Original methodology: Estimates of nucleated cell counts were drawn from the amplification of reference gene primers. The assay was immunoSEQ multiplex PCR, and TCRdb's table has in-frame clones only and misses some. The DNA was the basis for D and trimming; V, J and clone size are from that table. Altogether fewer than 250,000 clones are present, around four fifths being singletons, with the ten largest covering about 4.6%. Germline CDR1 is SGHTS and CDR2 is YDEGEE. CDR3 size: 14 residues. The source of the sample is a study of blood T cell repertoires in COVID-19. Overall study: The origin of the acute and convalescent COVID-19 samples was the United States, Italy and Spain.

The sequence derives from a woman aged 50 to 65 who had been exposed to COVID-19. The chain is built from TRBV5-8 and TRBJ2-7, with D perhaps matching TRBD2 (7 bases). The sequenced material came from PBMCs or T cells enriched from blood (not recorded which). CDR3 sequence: CASSLDPGGPIVNF. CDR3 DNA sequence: TGTGCCAGCAGCTTGGATCCGGGGGGCCCTATCGTAAACTTC.